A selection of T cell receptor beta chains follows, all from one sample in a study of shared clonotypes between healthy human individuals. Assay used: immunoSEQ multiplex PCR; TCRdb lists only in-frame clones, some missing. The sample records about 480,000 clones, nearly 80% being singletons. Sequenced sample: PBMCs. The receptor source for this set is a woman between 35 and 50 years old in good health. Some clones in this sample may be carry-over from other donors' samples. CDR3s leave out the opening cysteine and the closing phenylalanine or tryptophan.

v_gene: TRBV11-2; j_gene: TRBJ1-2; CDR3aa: ASSLEVRGNYGYT
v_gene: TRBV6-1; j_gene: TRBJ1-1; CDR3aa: ASSEVSNPHEAF
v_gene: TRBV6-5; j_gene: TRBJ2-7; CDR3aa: ASSYPRDREIDEQY
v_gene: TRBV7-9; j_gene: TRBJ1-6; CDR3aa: ASSLPSYNSPLH
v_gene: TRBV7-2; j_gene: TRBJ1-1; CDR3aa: ASSHWTGYGTEAF
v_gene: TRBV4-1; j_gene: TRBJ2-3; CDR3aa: ASSRENTDTQY
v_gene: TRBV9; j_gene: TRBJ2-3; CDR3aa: ASSVREYSTDTQY
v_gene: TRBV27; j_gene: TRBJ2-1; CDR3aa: ASSSGPGYNEQF
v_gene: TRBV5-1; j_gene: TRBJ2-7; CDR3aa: ASSEPTGETYEQY
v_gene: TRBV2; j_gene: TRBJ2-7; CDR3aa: ASSRDRGAYEQY
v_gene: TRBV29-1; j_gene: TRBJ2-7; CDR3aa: SVDLDSRSY
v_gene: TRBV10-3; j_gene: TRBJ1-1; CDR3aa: AIRSTGDGTEAF
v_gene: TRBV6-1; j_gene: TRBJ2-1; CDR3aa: ASSAYWDEQF
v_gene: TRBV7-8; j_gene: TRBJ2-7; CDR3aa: ASSLDWTSYEQY
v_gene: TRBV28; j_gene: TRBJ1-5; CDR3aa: ASRAPRVVDQPQH
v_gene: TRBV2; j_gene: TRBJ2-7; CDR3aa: ASGGLAGGGQY